Each of the 16 T cell receptor beta chains below was sequenced from the same sample in a study of T-cell reconstitution after alpha-beta-depleted transplantation in children. Library preparation (for TCRbeta) was performed with unique molecular identifiers. TCRdb fed the PCR reads into MiXCR, producing one record per CDR3 protein. This repertoire shows about 870,000 distinct CDR3 sequences, under 20% found once; its top ten account for approximately 5%. The specimen was PBMCs, mostly from graft donor cells, collected 360 days after TCRalphabeta/CD19-depleted stem cell transplant. These receptors were taken from a male patient between 10 and 17 years old who had a stem cell transplant for acute lymphoblastic leukemia, so the T cells may come from the graft donor.

The rearrangement links TRBV11-2 to TRBJ2-2, with a possible D match to TRBD2 (5 bases). CDR1 and CDR2 from the germline V gene are SGHAT and FQNNGV. V shed 2 bases and J shed 5 bases, with 9 bases lying between them. The CDR3 contains 14 residues. CDR3 nucleotide sequence: TGTGCCAGCAGCTTAAATAGCGATACCGGGGAGCTGTTTTTT. It translates to CASSLNSDTGELFF.

This clonotype was counted between two and nine times. The chain recombines TRBV29-1 with TRBJ2-7; 8 nucleotides agree with TRBD1. CDR3 length: 14 residues. V lost 2 bases to trimming and J lost 2 bases; unmatched junction nucleotides: 5. Looked up from germline, CDR1 is SQVTM and CDR2 is ANQGSEA. This CDR3 reads CSVERQGATYEQYF. CDR3 DNA sequence: TGCAGCGTTGAAAGGCAGGGGGCCACCTACGAGCAGTACTTC.

V usage is TRBV7-6 and J usage is TRBJ2-3; possibly TRBD1 for D (8 bases). V dropped 5 bases and J dropped 4 bases, with 22 bases sitting between them. This CDR3 is built from 17 residues. From germline, CDR1 is SGHVS and CDR2 FNYEAQ. The CDR3 sequence is CASSLSWTGTNADTQYF. CDR3 bases: TGTGCCAGCAGCCTCTCCTGGACAGGGACTAACGCAGATACGCAGTATTTT.

The table lists this clonotype with many counts. The chain is built from TRBV12-3 or TRBV12-4 and TRBJ2-5; 8 nucleotides line up with TRBD2. V lost 6 bases and J lost 2; bases outside the gene matches: 5. The CDR3 contains 14 residues. The CDR3 DNA is TGTGCCAGCAGCCCGGGGACTAGGCAAGAGACCCAGTACTTC. Amino acids: CASSPGTRQETQYF.

This CDR3 is CAWSAPSPGGDYGYTF. The DNA for the CDR3 is TGTGCCTGGAGTGCCCCGAGCCCAGGGGGGGACTATGGCTACACCTTC. The chain couples TRBV30 to TRBJ1-2; the match to TRBD1 covers 7 bases. This CDR3 comprises 16 residues. Germline CDR1 reads GTSNPN; CDR2 reads SVGIG (reference sequence). J gave up 3 bases and V 1 base, and 11 bases lay outside the gene matches.

In its sample, this clonotype was seen a few times. This chain connects TRBV10-2 to TRBJ1-2; TRBD1 is a possible D gene (6 bases). The CDR3 runs 15 residues. Trimming shortened V by 6 bases and J by 2 bases, and 16 bases separated the two germline ends. Germline V lookup: CDR1 WSHSY, CDR2 SAAADI. The CDR3 region has the DNA TGCGCCAGCAGCGAAATCCCTGACAGGAACTATGGCTACACCTTC. Amino acids: CASSEIPDRNYGYTF.

The chain recombines TRBV25-1 with TRBJ2-1; 12 bases match TRBD2. CDR3 length equals 17 residues. J gave up 0 bases and V 5 bases, and 5 bases lay outside the gene matches. Per the germline V gene, CDR1 is MGHDK and CDR2 is SYGVNS. The CDR3 here is CASSSRTSGNSYNEQFF. DNA of the CDR3: TGTGCCAGCAGTTCCAGGACTAGCGGGAACTCCTACAATGAGCAGTTCTTC. The entire variable domain, with the rest obtained from reference TRBV25-1 and TRBJ2-1, is as follows: EADIYQTPRYLVIGTGKKITLECSQTMGHDKMYWYQQDPGMELHLIHYSYGVNSTEKGDLSSESTVSRIRTEHFPLTLESARPSHTSQYLCASSSRTSGNSYNEQFFGPGTRLTVL.

CDR3 bases: TGCAGCGCGGGACTAGCGGGAGAATACGAGCAGTACTTC. Amino acids: CSAGLAGEYEQYF. This chain uses TRBV29-1 with TRBJ2-7; 14 bases fit TRBD2. The germline gives CDR1 SQVTM, CDR2 ANQGSEA. Trimming took 7 bases from V and 4 from J; bases not matched to a gene: 3. The CDR3 runs to 13 residues.

The DNA of the CDR3 is TGCAGTGCTCCCATTCGTAGGGGGATCATCGGAGCTTTCTTT. This codes for CSAPIRRGIIGAFF. This rearrangement joins TRBV20-1 to TRBJ1-1; D possibly corresponds to TRBD1 (6 bases). CDR1 and CDR2 from the germline V gene are DFQATT and SNEGSKA (reference sequence). The CDR3 is made up of 14 amino acids. Trimming pared 5 bases from V and 10 bases from J, leaving 23 bases between.

This clonotype came up once. The J gene is TRBJ1-2, the V gene TRBV29-1; 9 bases fit TRBD1. The CDR3 extends over 16 amino acids. CDR1 SQVTM and CDR2 ANQGSEA come from the germline V gene. The V segment lost 6 bases and the J segment 1 base; nucleotides outside the gene matches: 12. The CDR3 nucleotides read TGCAGCGTCCGCGGACAGGGGAAAACCTTTAACTATGGCTACACCTTC. Its protein product is CSVRGQGKTFNYGYTF.

The gene calls are TRBV12-3 or TRBV12-4 and TRBJ1-6, with 7 nucleotides matching TRBD1. This CDR3 comprises 16 residues. Trimming took 7 bases from V and 10 from J; bases not matched to a gene: 16. The CDR3 spells CASTERVRGLISPLHF. CDR3 nucleotides: TGTGCCAGCACCGAGAGGGTCAGGGGGTTGATCTCACCCCTCCACTTT.

This chain connects TRBV19 to TRBJ2-1; 7 bases line up with TRBD2. After removal of 2 bases from V and 0 bases from J, the junction contained 10 bases not matched to a gene. The CDR3 is 18 residues long. Per germline, CDR1 LNHDA and CDR2 SQIVND (reference sequence). CDR3 coding DNA: TGTGCCAGTAGTATATTTTCCGCTAGCGGAGTCTCCTACAATGAGCAGTTCTTC. Amino acid sequence: CASSIFSASGVSYNEQFF.

This clonotype was picked up a small number of times. CDR3 protein: CASSLARRADYNEKLFF. CDR3 bases: TGTGCCAGCAGCTTAGCGCGGCGGGCAGACTATAATGAAAAACTGTTTTTT. The chain employs TRBV7-9 and TRBJ1-4; no clear D. V was cut by 0 bases and J by 4 bases, with 15 bases left in between. The germline gives CDR1 SEHNR, CDR2 FQNEAQ (reference sequence). The CDR3 is 17 residues long.

This clonotype was counted at least ten times. V gene TRBV9 combines with J gene TRBJ2-2; 7 bases line up with TRBD1. Germline V CDR1 and CDR2: SGDLS, YYNGEE. V shed 2 bases and J 6 bases; nucleotides not matched to a gene: 10. The CDR3 consists of 16 residues. CDR3 sequence reads: CASSVQTGRGAGELFF. CDR3 nucleotide sequence: TGTGCCAGCAGCGTTCAGACAGGGCGAGGGGCCGGGGAGCTGTTTTTT.

The chain uses TRBV5-1 and TRBJ2-1; 7 nucleotides align to TRBD1. Looked up from germline, CDR1 is SGHRS and CDR2 is YFSETQ. J was trimmed by 1 base and V by 4 bases; bases with no gene match: 11. The CDR3 runs to 17 residues. CDR3 residues: CASSASTGFGSYNEQFF. The CDR3 nucleotides are TGCGCCAGCAGCGCTTCGACAGGGTTCGGATCCTACAATGAGCAGTTCTTC.

The chain is built from TRBV4-1 and TRBJ2-2, with D perhaps TRBD2 (5 bases). There are 16 residues in the CDR3. In germline, CDR1 is MGHRA, CDR2 YSYEKL. V lost 5 bases and J lost 1, with 14 bases in between. In DNA, the CDR3 is TGCGCCAGCAGCTACCGGGTCCGGGGGAACACCGGGGAGCTGTTTTTT. It yields the protein CASSYRVRGNTGELFF.